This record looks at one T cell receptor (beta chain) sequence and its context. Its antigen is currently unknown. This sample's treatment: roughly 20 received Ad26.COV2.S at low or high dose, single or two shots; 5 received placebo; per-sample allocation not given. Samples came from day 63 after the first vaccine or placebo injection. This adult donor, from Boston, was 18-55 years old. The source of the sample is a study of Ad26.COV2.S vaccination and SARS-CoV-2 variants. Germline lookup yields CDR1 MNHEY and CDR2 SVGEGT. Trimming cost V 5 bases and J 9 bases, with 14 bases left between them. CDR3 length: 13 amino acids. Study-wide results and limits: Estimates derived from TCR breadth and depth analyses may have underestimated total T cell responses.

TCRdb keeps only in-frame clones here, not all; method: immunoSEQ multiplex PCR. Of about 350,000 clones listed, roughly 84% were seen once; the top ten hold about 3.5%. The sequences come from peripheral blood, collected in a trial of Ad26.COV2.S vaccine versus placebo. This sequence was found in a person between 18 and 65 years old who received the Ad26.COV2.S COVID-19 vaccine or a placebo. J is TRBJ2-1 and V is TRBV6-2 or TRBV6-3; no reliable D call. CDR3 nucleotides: TGTGCCAGCAGTCCCCCAAATACGGGTGAGCAGTTCTTC. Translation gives CASSPPNTGEQFF.